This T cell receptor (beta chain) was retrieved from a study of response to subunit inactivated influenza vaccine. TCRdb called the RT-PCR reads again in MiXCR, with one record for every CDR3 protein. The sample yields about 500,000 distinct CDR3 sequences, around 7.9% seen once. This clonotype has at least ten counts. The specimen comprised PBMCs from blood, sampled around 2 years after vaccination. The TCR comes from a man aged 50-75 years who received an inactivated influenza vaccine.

CDR3 DNA: TGTGCCAGCACCATACTAGCGGGCAGTGCTGAAGAGACCCAGTACTTC. This gives the protein CASTILAGSAEETQYF. V usage is TRBV12-3 or TRBV12-4 and J usage is TRBJ2-5, with 9 bases aligning to TRBD2. Unmatched junction bases numbered 12, after V lost 7 bases and J lost 3 bases. This CDR3 has 16 residues.